A selection of T cell receptor beta chains follows, all from one sample in a study of Graves' ophthalmopathy and Graves' hyperthyroidism. TCRdb redid the calling of the multiplex PCR reads with MiXCR, one entry per CDR3 protein. Of roughly 500,000 distinct CDR3 sequences listed, roughly 14% are singletons. The sequenced sample consisted of blood. The receptors were sampled from a woman in her 30s with Graves' ophthalmopathy. Each CDR3 is given with its conserved first and last residue. A D gene is named only where the DNA matches it firmly. Not all rows give a size; the values are once, few, many and, for expanded clones, a class.

d_call: -; j_call: TRBJ2-7; clone_size: -; v_call: TRBV7-2; cdr3_aa: CASSLNPGTSYEQYF; cdr3_nt: TGTGCCAGCAGCTTGAACCCGGGGACCTCCTACGAGCAGTACTTC
d_call: -; j_call: TRBJ2-7; clone_size: -; v_call: TRBV6-1; cdr3_aa: CARPGRGYYEQYF; cdr3_nt: TGTGCCCGCCCCGGGCGCGGGTATTACGAGCAGTACTTC
d_call: TRBD1; j_call: TRBJ1-2; clone_size: many; v_call: TRBV28; cdr3_aa: CASTWDSGYGYTF; cdr3_nt: TGTGCCAGTACCTGGGACAGTGGCTATGGCTACACCTTC
d_call: -; j_call: TRBJ2-5; clone_size: many; v_call: TRBV29-1; cdr3_aa: CSVEWETQYF; cdr3_nt: TGCAGCGTGGAGTGGGAGACCCAGTACTTC
d_call: -; j_call: TRBJ1-1; clone_size: many; v_call: TRBV12-3/TRBV12-4; cdr3_aa: CASSLRVGAFF; cdr3_nt: TGTGCCAGCAGTTTAAGGGTGGGAGCTTTCTTT
d_call: -; j_call: TRBJ1-2; clone_size: -; v_call: TRBV12-3/TRBV12-4; cdr3_aa: CALGWEYYGYTF; cdr3_nt: TGTGCCCTTGGGTGGGAATACTATGGCTACACCTTC
d_call: -; j_call: TRBJ1-6; clone_size: many; v_call: TRBV6-5; cdr3_aa: CASSYQLRQVNSPLHF; cdr3_nt: TGTGCCAGCAGTTACCAACTCCGACAGGTTAATTCACCCCTCCACTTT
d_call: -; j_call: TRBJ1-1; clone_size: many; v_call: TRBV28; cdr3_aa: CASSFIRWGQNTEAFF; cdr3_nt: TGTGCCAGCAGTTTTATTAGATGGGGACAGAACACTGAAGCTTTCTTT
d_call: TRBD1; j_call: TRBJ2-7; clone_size: many; v_call: TRBV11-2; cdr3_aa: CASTDGQGVSYEQYF; cdr3_nt: TGTGCCAGCACCGATGGACAGGGGGTTTCCTACGAGCAGTACTTC
d_call: -; j_call: TRBJ2-5; clone_size: -; v_call: TRBV5-1; cdr3_aa: CASSFRPETQYF; cdr3_nt: TGCGCCAGCAGCTTCCGACCGGAGACCCAGTACTTC
d_call: -; j_call: TRBJ1-6; clone_size: many; v_call: TRBV30; cdr3_aa: CAWKKADTYNSPLHF; cdr3_nt: TGTGCCTGGAAGAAAGCGGACACTTATAATTCACCCCTCCACTTT
d_call: -; j_call: TRBJ2-4; clone_size: -; v_call: TRBV6-5; cdr3_aa: CASSYVLTGGIKNIQYF; cdr3_nt: TGTGCCAGCAGTTACGTCCTCACTGGGGGGATAAAAAACATTCAGTACTTC
d_call: TRBD1; j_call: TRBJ2-5; clone_size: many; v_call: TRBV5-1; cdr3_aa: CASSPGQGRETQYF; cdr3_nt: TGTGCCAGCAGTCCGGGACAGGGCAGAGAGACCCAGTACTTC
d_call: -; j_call: TRBJ1-5; clone_size: many; v_call: TRBV29-1; cdr3_aa: CSVAGMDQPQHF; cdr3_nt: TGCAGCGTTGCAGGTATGGATCAGCCCCAGCATTTT
d_call: TRBD2; j_call: TRBJ2-5; clone_size: many; v_call: TRBV20-1; cdr3_aa: CSARDSVGLAEETQYF; cdr3_nt: TGCAGTGCTAGAGATTCCGTCGGACTAGCAGAGGAGACCCAGTACTTC
d_call: -; j_call: TRBJ2-2; clone_size: many; v_call: TRBV6-2/TRBV6-3; cdr3_aa: CASSPVEIGELFF; cdr3_nt: TGTGCCAGCAGTCCCGTAGAGATCGGGGAGCTGTTTTTT
d_call: -; j_call: TRBJ1-5; clone_size: many; v_call: TRBV2; cdr3_aa: CASRDGGRLNQPQHF; cdr3_nt: TGTGCCAGCAGGGACGGGGGAAGGCTGAATCAGCCCCAGCATTTT
d_call: TRBD1; j_call: TRBJ1-5; clone_size: -; v_call: TRBV6-1; cdr3_aa: CASRGTGLMEPQHF; cdr3_nt: TGTGCCAGCAGGGGGACAGGGCTGATGGAGCCCCAGCATTTT
d_call: TRBD1; j_call: TRBJ1-1; clone_size: -; v_call: TRBV7-6; cdr3_aa: CASSRTGILFF; cdr3_nt: TGTGCCAGCAGCAGGACAGGGATTCTCTTCTTT
d_call: TRBD1; j_call: TRBJ1-2; clone_size: many; v_call: TRBV6-1; cdr3_aa: CASSIYRGADYGYTF; cdr3_nt: TGTGCCAGCAGCATCTACAGGGGTGCGGACTATGGCTACACCTTC
d_call: TRBD1; j_call: TRBJ1-1; clone_size: many; v_call: TRBV6-1; cdr3_aa: CASSRIGQGNTEAFF; cdr3_nt: TGTGCCAGCAGCCGGATAGGACAGGGGAACACTGAAGCTTTCTTT
d_call: TRBD1; j_call: TRBJ1-5; clone_size: many; v_call: TRBV15; cdr3_aa: CATSRDRDSLNQPQHF; cdr3_nt: TGTGCCACCAGCAGAGACCGGGACAGCCTCAATCAGCCCCAGCATTTT
d_call: TRBD1; j_call: TRBJ2-3; clone_size: -; v_call: TRBV28; cdr3_aa: CASSYHRARAGGLTDTQYF; cdr3_nt: TGTGCCAGCAGTTACCACCGGGCCCGAGCAGGGGGTTTGACAGATACGCAGTATTTT
d_call: TRBD2; j_call: TRBJ2-2; clone_size: -; v_call: TRBV6-4; cdr3_aa: CASNYHGLAATGELFF; cdr3_nt: TGTGCCAGCAACTATCACGGACTAGCGGCGACCGGGGAGCTGTTTTTT
d_call: TRBD1; j_call: TRBJ1-2; clone_size: many; v_call: TRBV20-1; cdr3_aa: CSAPRYGQGLDGYTF; cdr3_nt: TGCAGTGCTCCCCGTTACGGACAGGGTTTAGATGGCTACACCTTC
d_call: -; j_call: TRBJ2-7; clone_size: many; v_call: TRBV15; cdr3_aa: CATSRRPLSYEQYF; cdr3_nt: TGTGCCACCAGCAGGCGACCGCTAAGCTACGAGCAGTACTTC
d_call: TRBD1; j_call: TRBJ1-5; clone_size: many; v_call: TRBV6-2/TRBV6-3; cdr3_aa: CASTEGGQGARPQHF; cdr3_nt: TGTGCCTCGACGGAGGGGGGACAGGGGGCCCGGCCCCAGCATTTT
d_call: -; j_call: TRBJ1-1; clone_size: many; v_call: TRBV9; cdr3_aa: CASSVAQFTEAFF; cdr3_nt: TGTGCCAGCAGCGTAGCTCAGTTCACTGAAGCTTTCTTT
d_call: -; j_call: TRBJ1-3; clone_size: many; v_call: TRBV30; cdr3_aa: CAWSVAGQGWSGNTIYF; cdr3_nt: TGTGCCTGGAGTGTAGCGGGGCAGGGTTGGTCTGGAAACACCATATATTTT
d_call: TRBD2; j_call: TRBJ2-7; clone_size: many; v_call: TRBV20-1; cdr3_aa: CSASGQLAGSYEQYF; cdr3_nt: TGCAGTGCTAGTGGTCAGCTAGCGGGGTCCTACGAGCAGTACTTC
d_call: -; j_call: TRBJ1-1; clone_size: -; v_call: TRBV7-8; cdr3_aa: CASRLSAGPTEAFF; cdr3_nt: TGTGCCAGCAGGCTGAGCGCCGGGCCCACTGAAGCTTTCTTT
d_call: -; j_call: TRBJ1-2; clone_size: few; v_call: TRBV12-3/TRBV12-4; cdr3_aa: CASSLETFSNYGYTF; cdr3_nt: TGTGCCAGCAGTTTAGAGACCTTCTCTAACTATGGCTACACCTTC
d_call: TRBD2; j_call: TRBJ2-5; clone_size: many; v_call: TRBV20-1; cdr3_aa: CSAPRGVAGGRIQETQYF; cdr3_nt: TGCAGTGCTCCTCGAGGGGTAGCGGGGGGGCGGATCCAAGAGACCCAGTACTTC
d_call: TRBD2; j_call: TRBJ2-3; clone_size: -; v_call: TRBV6-4; cdr3_aa: CASRGGTATGLAGTWVTQYF; cdr3_nt: TGTGCCAGTAGAGGGGGGACGGCTACGGGACTAGCGGGGACCTGGGTTACGCAGTATTTT
d_call: TRBD1; j_call: TRBJ2-7; clone_size: -; v_call: TRBV11-1; cdr3_aa: CASSPSPVGQGTSYEQYF; cdr3_nt: TGTGCCAGCAGCCCTAGCCCTGTGGGACAGGGAACCTCCTACGAGCAGTACTTC
d_call: -; j_call: TRBJ2-2; clone_size: many; v_call: TRBV11-2; cdr3_aa: CASSSPNGWGGTGELFF; cdr3_nt: TGTGCCAGCAGCTCCCCTAATGGGTGGGGAGGAACCGGGGAGCTGTTTTTT
d_call: -; j_call: TRBJ1-1; clone_size: many; v_call: TRBV7-3; cdr3_aa: CASSLKVGGAFF; cdr3_nt: TGTGCCAGCAGCTTAAAGGTGGGGGGAGCTTTCTTT
d_call: -; j_call: TRBJ2-7; clone_size: many; v_call: TRBV10-1; cdr3_aa: CASSESVPTLFEQYF; cdr3_nt: TGCGCCAGCAGTGAGTCAGTCCCGACCCTCTTCGAGCAGTACTTC
d_call: -; j_call: TRBJ1-1; clone_size: -; v_call: TRBV4-1; cdr3_aa: CASSQRGGTNTESFF; cdr3_nt: TGCGCCAGCAGCCAAAGAGGGGGGACGAACACTGAATCTTTCTTT
d_call: TRBD1; j_call: TRBJ1-1; clone_size: many; v_call: TRBV20-1; cdr3_aa: CSARSQGGMNTEAFF; cdr3_nt: TGCAGTGCTAGATCACAGGGGGGGATGAACACTGAAGCTTTCTTT
d_call: TRBD2; j_call: TRBJ2-2; clone_size: many; v_call: TRBV12-3/TRBV12-4; cdr3_aa: CASSSRLAVNTGELFF; cdr3_nt: TGTGCCAGCAGCTCCCGACTAGCGGTGAACACCGGGGAGCTGTTTTTT
d_call: -; j_call: TRBJ2-3; clone_size: -; v_call: TRBV28; cdr3_aa: CATRPGFTDTQYF; cdr3_nt: TGTGCCACCCGGCCAGGGTTCACAGATACGCAGTATTTT
d_call: -; j_call: TRBJ1-2; clone_size: few; v_call: TRBV5-5; cdr3_aa: CASSLDVGPNYGYTF; cdr3_nt: TGTGCCAGCAGCTTGGACGTGGGACCCAACTATGGCTACACCTTC
d_call: -; j_call: TRBJ2-2; clone_size: -; v_call: TRBV12-5; cdr3_aa: CASGLVKGRTGELFF; cdr3_nt: TGTGCTAGTGGTTTGGTAAAGGGAAGAACCGGGGAGCTGTTTTTT
d_call: -; j_call: TRBJ1-1; clone_size: many; v_call: TRBV20-1; cdr3_aa: CSARSTVNTEAFF; cdr3_nt: TGCAGTGCTAGAAGCACGGTGAACACTGAAGCTTTCTTT
d_call: -; j_call: TRBJ1-2; clone_size: many; v_call: TRBV7-2; cdr3_aa: CASSPGGATNGYTF; cdr3_nt: TGTGCCAGCAGCCCCGGGGGGGCTACGAATGGCTACACCTTC
d_call: -; j_call: TRBJ1-1; clone_size: many; v_call: TRBV6-5; cdr3_aa: CASSYLGQREAFF; cdr3_nt: TGTGCCAGCAGTTACCTAGGACAGAGAGAAGCTTTCTTT
d_call: TRBD1; j_call: TRBJ1-2; clone_size: many; v_call: TRBV6-6; cdr3_aa: CASSSTTGVNYGYTF; cdr3_nt: TGTGCCAGCAGTTCCACGACAGGGGTTAACTATGGCTACACCTTC
d_call: -; j_call: TRBJ2-7; clone_size: many; v_call: TRBV20-1; cdr3_aa: CSAEGGLSYEQYF; cdr3_nt: TGCAGTGCTGAGGGGGGCCTATCCTACGAGCAGTACTTC
d_call: -; j_call: TRBJ1-1; clone_size: -; v_call: TRBV11-2; cdr3_aa: CASSKLTGAGPEAFF; cdr3_nt: TGTGCCAGCAGCAAGCTGACCGGGGCCGGCCCTGAAGCTTTCTTT
d_call: -; j_call: TRBJ1-2; clone_size: -; v_call: TRBV12-3/TRBV12-4; cdr3_aa: CASSSGGAYYGYTF; cdr3_nt: TGTGCCAGCAGTTCTGGGGGGGCGTACTATGGCTACACCTTC
d_call: -; j_call: TRBJ1-1; clone_size: many; v_call: TRBV7-9; cdr3_aa: CANHGQGSFF; cdr3_nt: TGTGCCAACCATGGGCAGGGGTCTTTCTTT
d_call: -; j_call: TRBJ2-2; clone_size: many; v_call: TRBV11-3; cdr3_aa: CASTPPGGGGELFF; cdr3_nt: TGTGCCAGCACCCCACCAGGCGGAGGCGGGGAGCTGTTTTTT
d_call: -; j_call: TRBJ1-2; clone_size: many; v_call: TRBV28; cdr3_aa: CASSLWQGYSAYGYTF; cdr3_nt: TGTGCCAGCAGTTTGTGGCAGGGCTACTCTGCTTATGGCTACACCTTC
d_call: -; j_call: TRBJ2-2; clone_size: few; v_call: TRBV9; cdr3_aa: CASSVNVVGVAGELFF; cdr3_nt: TGTGCCAGCAGCGTGAATGTAGTGGGGGTTGCCGGGGAGCTGTTTTTT